This T cell receptor beta chain originates from a study of cytomegalovirus exposure and HLA in healthy donors. CDR3 length: 16 residues. Trimming took 3 bases from V and 3 from J; bases not matched to a gene: 5. Germline CDR1 is LNHDA and CDR2 is SQIVND (reference sequence). Donors showed nominal health when sampled, although they likely had unrecorded immune exposures. The PCR contained 60 Vbeta and 13 Jbeta primers. Assay: immunoSEQ multiplex PCR; the TCRdb copy retains only in-frame clones and omits some. The sample consists of approximately 110,000 clones, less than 80% of them appearing once. The sequence was obtained from a man aged 30-40 years in good health and CMV-seropositive. This chain joins TRBV19 and TRBJ2-3, with 11 bases fitting TRBD1. The sequenced sample was PBMCs. The CDR3: CASSMLGQGATDTQYF. DNA of the CDR3: TGTGCCAGTAGTATGCTTGGACAGGGGGCAACAGATACGCAGTATTTT.